This TCR beta chain was found in a study of blood T cell repertoires in COVID-19. In the study overall: The cDNA or gDNA used as material had been derived from T cells, B-cell-depleted T cells, or PBMCs.

Living in 25 or so US areas, the participants were between roughly 18 and 95 years of age. TCRdb's table, derived via immunoSEQ multiplex PCR, lists solely in-frame clones and lacks some. The sample shows more than 200,000 clones, around nine tenths of them seen only once. Sequenced: PBMCs or T cells enriched from blood (not recorded which). The clonotype was recovered from a woman between 45 and 65 years old who had recovered from COVID-19.

In DNA, the CDR3 is TGTGCCAGCAGGTCCACCGGGACAGGGGAGTACTATGGCTACACCTTC. Protein: CASRSTGTGEYYGYTF. The chain links TRBV27 to TRBJ1-2; 10 bases line up with TRBD1. Germline values: CDR1 MNHEY, CDR2 SMNVEV (reference sequence). The CDR3 contains 16 residues. V shed 6 bases, J shed 3 bases, and the junction held 10 bases outside the gene matches.